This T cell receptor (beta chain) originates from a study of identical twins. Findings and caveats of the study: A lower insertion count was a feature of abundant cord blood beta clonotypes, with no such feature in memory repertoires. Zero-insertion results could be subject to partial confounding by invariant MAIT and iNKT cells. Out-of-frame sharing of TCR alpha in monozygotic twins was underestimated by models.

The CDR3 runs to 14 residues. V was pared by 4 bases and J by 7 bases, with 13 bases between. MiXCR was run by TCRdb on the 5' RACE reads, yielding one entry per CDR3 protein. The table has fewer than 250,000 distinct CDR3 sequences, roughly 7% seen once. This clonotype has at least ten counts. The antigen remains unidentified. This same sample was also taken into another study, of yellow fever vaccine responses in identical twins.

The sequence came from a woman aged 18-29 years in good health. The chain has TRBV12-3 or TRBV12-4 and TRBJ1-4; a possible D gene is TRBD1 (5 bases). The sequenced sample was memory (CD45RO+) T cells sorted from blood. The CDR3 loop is CASSWGRGAEKLFF. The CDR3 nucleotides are TGTGCCAGCAGTTGGGGGAGAGGGGCTGAAAAACTGTTTTTT.